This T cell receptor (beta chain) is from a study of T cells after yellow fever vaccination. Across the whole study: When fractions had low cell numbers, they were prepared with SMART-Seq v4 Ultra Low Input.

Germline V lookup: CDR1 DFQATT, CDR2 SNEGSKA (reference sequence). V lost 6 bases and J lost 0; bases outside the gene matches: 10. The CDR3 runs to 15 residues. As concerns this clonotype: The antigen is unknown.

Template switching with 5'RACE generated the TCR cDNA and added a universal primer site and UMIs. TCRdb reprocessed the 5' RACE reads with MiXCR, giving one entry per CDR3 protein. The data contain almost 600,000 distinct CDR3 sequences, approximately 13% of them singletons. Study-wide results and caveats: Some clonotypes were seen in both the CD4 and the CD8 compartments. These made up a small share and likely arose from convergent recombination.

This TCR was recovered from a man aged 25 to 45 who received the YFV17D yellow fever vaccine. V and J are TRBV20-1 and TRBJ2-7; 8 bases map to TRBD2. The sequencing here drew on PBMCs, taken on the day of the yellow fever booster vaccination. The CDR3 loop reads CSALGTAGGSYEQYF. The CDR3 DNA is TGCAGTGCCCTAGGGACCGCGGGAGGCTCCTACGAGCAGTACTTC.